This passage covers 2 T cell receptor beta chains from one sample sequenced in a study of blood T cell repertoires in COVID-19. Using immunoSEQ multiplex PCR, the repertoire was profiled, and TCRdb retains in-frame clones only, with some absent. The table lists some 180,000 clones, 65% to 85% of them singletons, with approximately 18% in the top ten. Sequencing used peripheral blood. The receptor set was obtained from a woman in her sixties or seventies who had recovered from COVID-19.

The chain combines TRBV25-1 with TRBJ2-1; a weak D match, TRBD2 (7 bases). CDR1 and CDR2 from the germline V gene are MGHDK and SYGVNS. Trimming took off 2 bases at V and 3 bases at J, with 14 bases between the two ends. The CDR3 length is 16 residues. CDR3 nucleotides: TGTGCCAGCAGTGAAAGTGACGGGGGGCTCTACAATGAGCAGTTCTTC. Its protein product is CASSESDGGLYNEQFF.

The V and J genes are TRBV12-5 and TRBJ2-1, with no clear D. In germline, CDR1 is LGHNT, CDR2 FRNRAP. The CDR3 loop spans 13 amino acids. V was trimmed by 3 bases and J by 2 bases, leaving 5 bases between them. CDR3 coding DNA: TGTGCTAGTGGTTTTGGGCCCTACAATGAGCAGTTCTTC. Its protein is CASGFGPYNEQFF.